This TCR beta chain was sequenced during a study of T cell responses to AZD1222 COVID-19 vaccine. Study outcomes and limitations: Spike-spanning, vaccine-associated CD4 TCRs were dominant at 160-218 and 743-854. Unmutated variant regions are reportedly the target of nearly half of TCRs that are spike-specific. There were mostly white British donors and more females than males, and clonal diversity was possibly underestimated.

Second-dose recipients at about 4 or about 12 weeks were treated as one pooled group. This clone was observed a single time. The antigen remains undetermined. This CDR3 is built from 15 residues. The protocol was immunoSEQ multiplex PCR, while the TCRdb copy is restricted to in-frame clones and leaves out a portion. This sample has 60,000 to 75,000 clones, with 80% to 90% found just once. This clonotype was obtained from an adult who received the AZD1222 COVID-19 vaccine. The sample was peripheral blood, taken 28 days after the second AZD1222 dose. This chain joins TRBV21-1 and TRBJ1-4. TRBV21-1 is a documented pseudogene. The CDR3 region is CASSSSGTTYEKLFF. The CDR3 DNA reads TGTGCCAGCAGCAGCTCCGGGACGACTTACGAAAAACTGTTTTTT.